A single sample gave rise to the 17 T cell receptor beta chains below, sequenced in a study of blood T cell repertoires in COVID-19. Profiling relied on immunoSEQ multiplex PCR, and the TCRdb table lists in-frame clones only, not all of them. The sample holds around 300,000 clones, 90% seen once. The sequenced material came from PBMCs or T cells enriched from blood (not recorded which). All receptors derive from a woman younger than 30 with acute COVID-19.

CDR3 bases: TGTGCCAGCAGCTACCGACAGGGTTGGATGATGGATACGCAGTATTTT. Translated: CASSYRQGWMMDTQYF. The chain employs TRBV7-2 and TRBJ2-3; 7 bases are shared with TRBD1. J lost 6 bases, V lost 4 bases, and 13 bases had no gene match. CDR3 size: 16 residues. Germline V CDR1 and CDR2: SGHTA, FQGNSA.

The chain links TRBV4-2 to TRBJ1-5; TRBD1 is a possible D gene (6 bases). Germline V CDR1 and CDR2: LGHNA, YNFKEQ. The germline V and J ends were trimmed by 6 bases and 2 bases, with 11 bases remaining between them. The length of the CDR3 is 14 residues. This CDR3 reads CASRNRVGNQPQHF. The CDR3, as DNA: TGTGCCAGCAGGAACAGGGTTGGCAATCAGCCCCAGCATTTT.

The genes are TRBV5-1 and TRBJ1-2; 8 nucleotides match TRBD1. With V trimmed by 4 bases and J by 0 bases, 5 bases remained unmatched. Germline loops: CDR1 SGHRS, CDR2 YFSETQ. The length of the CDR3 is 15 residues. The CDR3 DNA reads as TGCGCCAGCAGCCTTGGGACAGGTTCTAACTATGGCTACACCTTC. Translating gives CASSLGTGSNYGYTF.

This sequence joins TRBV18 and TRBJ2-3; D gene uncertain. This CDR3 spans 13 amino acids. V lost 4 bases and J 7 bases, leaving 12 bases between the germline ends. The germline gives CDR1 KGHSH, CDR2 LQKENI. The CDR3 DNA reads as TGTGCCAGCTCACTTGGCCCTTTCAATACGCAGTATTTT. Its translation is CASSLGPFNTQYF. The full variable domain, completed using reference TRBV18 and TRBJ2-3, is NAGVMQNPRHLVRRRGQEARLRCSPMKGHSHVYWYRQLPEEGLKFMVYLQKENIIDESGMPKERFSAEFPKEGPSILRIQQVVRGDSAAYFCASSLGPFNTQYFGPGTRLTVL.

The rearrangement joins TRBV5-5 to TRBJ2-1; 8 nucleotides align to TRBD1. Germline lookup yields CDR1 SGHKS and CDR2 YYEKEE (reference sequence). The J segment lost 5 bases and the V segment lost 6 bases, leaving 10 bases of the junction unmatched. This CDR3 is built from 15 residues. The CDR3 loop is CASKYVQGANNEQFF. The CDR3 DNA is TGTGCCAGCAAGTATGTCCAGGGGGCTAACAATGAGCAGTTCTTC.

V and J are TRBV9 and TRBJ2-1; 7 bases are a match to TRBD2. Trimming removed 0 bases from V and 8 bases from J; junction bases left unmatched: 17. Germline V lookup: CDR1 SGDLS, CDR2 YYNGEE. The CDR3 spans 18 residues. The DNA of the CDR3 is TGTGCCAGCAGCGTAGTTGGGCGGGAGTGGGGTTTTCTCTATGAGCAGTTCTTC. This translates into CASSVVGREWGFLYEQFF.

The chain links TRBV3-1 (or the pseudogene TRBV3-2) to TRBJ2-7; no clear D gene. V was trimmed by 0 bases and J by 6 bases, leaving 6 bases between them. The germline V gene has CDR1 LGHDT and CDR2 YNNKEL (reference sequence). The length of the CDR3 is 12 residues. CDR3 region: CASSQDMFEQYF. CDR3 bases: TGTGCCAGCAGCCAAGATATGTTCGAGCAGTACTTC.

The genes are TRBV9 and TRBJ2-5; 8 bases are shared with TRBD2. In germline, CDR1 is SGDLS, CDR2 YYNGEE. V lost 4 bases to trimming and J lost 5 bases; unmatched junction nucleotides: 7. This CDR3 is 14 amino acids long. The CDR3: CASSTGLVVETQYF. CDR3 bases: TGTGCCAGCAGCACGGGACTAGTTGTGGAGACCCAGTACTTC.

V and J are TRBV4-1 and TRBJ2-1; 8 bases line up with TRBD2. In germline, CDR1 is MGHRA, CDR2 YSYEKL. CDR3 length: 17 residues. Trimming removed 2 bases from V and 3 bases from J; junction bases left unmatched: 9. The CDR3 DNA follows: TGCGCCAGCAGCCAAATACCCATAGCGGGAAGCTACAATGAGCAGTTCTTC. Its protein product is CASSQIPIAGSYNEQFF.

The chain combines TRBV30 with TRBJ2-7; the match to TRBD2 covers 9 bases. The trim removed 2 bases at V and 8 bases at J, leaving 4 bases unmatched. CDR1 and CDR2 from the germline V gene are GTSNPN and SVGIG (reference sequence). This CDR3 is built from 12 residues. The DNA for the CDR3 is TGTGCCTGGAGTCCTCTAGCGGGAAAGCAGTACTTC. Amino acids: CAWSPLAGKQYF.

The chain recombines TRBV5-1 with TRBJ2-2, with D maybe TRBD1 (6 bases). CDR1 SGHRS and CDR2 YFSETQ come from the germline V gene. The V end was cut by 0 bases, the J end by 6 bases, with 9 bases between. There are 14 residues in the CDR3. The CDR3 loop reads CASSLDRVPGELFF. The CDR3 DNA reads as TGCGCCAGCAGCTTGGACAGGGTGCCCGGGGAGCTGTTTTTT.

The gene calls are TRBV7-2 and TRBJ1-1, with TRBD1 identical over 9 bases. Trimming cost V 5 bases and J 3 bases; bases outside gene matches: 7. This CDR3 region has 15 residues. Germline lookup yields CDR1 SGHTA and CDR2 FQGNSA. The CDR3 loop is CASSIGQGRDTEAFF. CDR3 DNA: TGTGCCAGCAGCATTGGACAGGGGCGAGACACTGAAGCTTTCTTT.

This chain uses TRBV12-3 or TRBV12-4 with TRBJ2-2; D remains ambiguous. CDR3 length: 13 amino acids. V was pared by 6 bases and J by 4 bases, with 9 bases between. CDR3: CASRVATTGELFF. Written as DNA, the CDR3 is TGTGCCAGCAGGGTAGCAACCACCGGGGAGCTGTTTTTT.

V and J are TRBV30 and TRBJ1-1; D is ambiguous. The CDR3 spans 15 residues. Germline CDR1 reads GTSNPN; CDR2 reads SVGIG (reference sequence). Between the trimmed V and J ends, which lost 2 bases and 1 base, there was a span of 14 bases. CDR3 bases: TGTGCCTGGAGTTACCTACAGTCGAGGAACACTGAAGCTTTCTTT. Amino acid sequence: CAWSYLQSRNTEAFF.

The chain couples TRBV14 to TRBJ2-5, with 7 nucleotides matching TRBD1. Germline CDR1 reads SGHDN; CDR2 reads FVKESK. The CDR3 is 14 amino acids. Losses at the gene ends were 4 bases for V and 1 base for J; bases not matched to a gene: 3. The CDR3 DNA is TGTGCCAGCAGCCCAGGGGGAGCCCAAGAGACCCAGTACTTC. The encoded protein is CASSPGGAQETQYF.

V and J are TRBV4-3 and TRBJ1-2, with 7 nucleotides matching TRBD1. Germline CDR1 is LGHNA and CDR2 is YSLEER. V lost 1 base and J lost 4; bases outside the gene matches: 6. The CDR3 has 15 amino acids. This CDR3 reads CASSQGTGNFYGYTF. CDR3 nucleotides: TGCGCCAGCAGCCAAGGGACAGGAAACTTCTATGGCTACACCTTC.

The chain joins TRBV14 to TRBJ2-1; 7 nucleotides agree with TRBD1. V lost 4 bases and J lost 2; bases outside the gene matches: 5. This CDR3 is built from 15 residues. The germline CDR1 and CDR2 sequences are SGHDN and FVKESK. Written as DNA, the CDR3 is TGTGCCAGCAGCCGTTTCCAGGGGGCCTACAATGAGCAGTTCTTC. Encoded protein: CASSRFQGAYNEQFF.